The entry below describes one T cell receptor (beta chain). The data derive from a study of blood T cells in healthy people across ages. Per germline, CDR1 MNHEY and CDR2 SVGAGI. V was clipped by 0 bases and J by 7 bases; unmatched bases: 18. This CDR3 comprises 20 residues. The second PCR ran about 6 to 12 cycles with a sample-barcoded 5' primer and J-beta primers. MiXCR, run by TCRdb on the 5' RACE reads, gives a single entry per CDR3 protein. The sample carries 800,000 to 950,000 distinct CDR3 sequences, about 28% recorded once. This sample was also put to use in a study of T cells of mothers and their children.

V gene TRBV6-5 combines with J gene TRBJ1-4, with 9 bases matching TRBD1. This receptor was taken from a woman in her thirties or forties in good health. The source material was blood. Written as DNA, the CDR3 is TGTGCCAGCAGTTACTCGACAGGACAGGGGTCGAGTGGTTTTGGTGAAAAACTGTTTTTT. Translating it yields CASSYSTGQGSSGFGEKLFF.